This TCR beta chain was recorded in a study of radiation and T cells in renal cell carcinoma. Specified time point: blood 4 weeks post-SBRT, at nephrectomy. Treatment reported: 15 Gy SBRT to primary tumor, nephrectomy 4 weeks later. Using immunoSEQ multiplex PCR, the repertoire was profiled, and TCRdb retains in-frame clones only, with some absent. The table has some 80,000 clones, over 80% seen once. There are a few counts of this clone. Other DNA sequences from this sample encode an identical CDR3 as well. The receptor comes from a woman aged 60-75 years with renal cell carcinoma. Material: blood, obtained from a patient whose treatment included radiotherapy and nephrectomy.

The CDR3: CASSLSGISNQPQHF. In DNA form, the CDR3 reads TGCGCCAGCAGCTTGTCGGGGATCAGCAATCAGCCCCAGCATTTT. This sequence joins TRBV5-1 and TRBJ1-5; the D is unclear. V gave up 1 base and J gave up 1 base, with 9 bases separating them. This CDR3 has 15 residues. Germline values: CDR1 SGHRS, CDR2 YFSETQ.